These T cell receptor beta chains were read from a single sample in a study of blood T cell repertoires in COVID-19. The repertoire was sequenced with immunoSEQ multiplex PCR; TCRdb's copy has only in-frame clones and lacks some. The data contain some 250,000 clones, over 80% of them singletons. The specimen sequenced was PBMCs or T cells enriched from blood (not recorded which). These receptor sequences come from a human donor in a cohort exposed to, infected with or recovered from COVID-19 (not recorded which). The donor label of this sample is uncertain. The CDR3 runs from the conserved cysteine through the conserved F or W. D genes are given only for firm matches. Not all rows give a size; the values are once, few, many and, for expanded clones, a class.

CDR3aa	CDR3nt	v_gene	abundance	d_gene	len	j_gene
CASSFFQGAQEGYTF	TGCGCCAGCAGCTTTTTTCAGGGGGCGCAGGAAGGCTACACCTTC	TRBV5-1	.	TRBD1	15	TRBJ1-2
CASSARSGQLRGYTF	TGTGCCAGCAGCGCCCGATCGGGACAGTTGAGAGGCTACACCTTC	TRBV9	.	TRBD1	15	TRBJ1-2
CASRSGQGRGLAGFPEQFF	TGTGCCAGCAGAAGCGGACAGGGTAGAGGACTAGCGGGGTTTCCTGAGCAGTTCTTC	TRBV2	.	TRBD2	19	TRBJ2-1
CSASLGMNTEAFF	TGCAGTGCTAGTCTAGGAATGAACACTGAAGCTTTCTTT	TRBV20-1	once	.	13	TRBJ1-1
CASSSGGQGWVYGYTF	TGTGCCAGCAGTTCGGGGGGACAGGGGTGGGTCTATGGCTACACCTTC	TRBV27	.	TRBD1	16	TRBJ1-2
CASSFRSYEQYF	TGTGCCAGCAGTTTCCGCTCCTACGAGCAGTACTTC	TRBV28	.	.	12	TRBJ2-7
CASGFGPTIYF	TGTGCTAGTGGTTTTGGGCCCACCATATATTTT	TRBV12-5	.	.	11	TRBJ1-3
CASSYLSGAGNTIYF	TGTGCCAGCAGTTACCTCTCGGGGGCTGGAAACACCATATATTTT	TRBV6-5	once	.	15	TRBJ1-3
CASSMRIPMNTEAFF	TGTGCCAGTAGTATGAGGATTCCCATGAACACTGAAGCTTTCTTT	TRBV19	.	.	15	TRBJ1-1
CAGGPANTGELFF	TGTGCCGGAGGTCCTGCGAACACCGGGGAGCTGTTTTTT	TRBV6-5	.	.	13	TRBJ2-2
CASSEARTGARYTF	TGTGCCAGCAGTGAAGCGCGCACAGGGGCACGCTACACCTTC	TRBV6-1	.	TRBD1	14	TRBJ1-2
CASSYRAEETQYF	TGTGCCAGCAGTTACCGAGCGGAAGAGACCCAGTACTTC	TRBV6-5	.	.	13	TRBJ2-5